The TCR beta chain under discussion was sequenced for a study of T cells in Graves' hyperthyroidism and ophthalmopathy (dated by TCRdb to about 2019). Regarding the research as a whole: Peripheral blood samples were taken at initial diagnosis, before any treatment was given. A discovery cohort of roughly 96 patients, about 40 with Graves' ophthalmopathy and 55 to 60 with stable Graves' hyperthyroidism, was used to find distinguishing TCR V-J signatures. An independent validation cohort of 18 to 20 hyperthyroidism patients and 17 patients who later progressed to ophthalmopathy tested prospective prediction of ophthalmopathy. The approximately 98 discovery patients were randomly divided into training and test sets at a 7:3 ratio. In roughly six Graves' hyperthyroidism patients, the study also compared T-cell repertoires from thyroid tissue with T-cell repertoires from blood. After blood sampling, hyperthyroidism patients were treated with methimazole at a starting dose of 30 mg daily, and ophthalmopathy patients were treated with high-dose intravenous methylprednisolone. The paper describes TCR Vbeta CDR3 sequencing of 130 to 150 peripheral blood samples, made up of 43 ophthalmopathy patients, 70 to 80 hyperthyroidism patients and 17 progressor patients.

V sheds 8 bases and J sheds 1 base, leaving 15 bases between their ends. The cysteine opens and the phenylalanine closes a CDR3 of 14 amino acids. Of all the DNA, just the CDR3 is kept, 42 bases in frame from base 1. Taken from the germline V gene (reference sequence), the CDR1 and CDR2 loops are DFQATT and SNEGSKA. The TCR beta CDR3 regions were amplified from the RNA transcripts. The first round of RT-PCR for the TCR CDR3 was performed with the HTBI primer set and the Qiagen OneStep RT-PCR kit. Libraries were constructed in a second round of multiplex PCR, after which size selection and purification were performed. The libraries were sequenced on an Illumina HiSeq2000 using paired-end 100 bp reads. Per the authors' processing: Raw data were processed with SOAPnuke, discarding reads with adapters, uncalled bases, mean Phred below 15, or no exact constant-primer or identifier match. High-quality paired reads were merged using COPE v1.2.5, and each unique nucleotide sequence was defined as a clonotype. MiTCR v1.1 was used to align clonotypes to the IMGT TRBV, TRBD and TRBJ reference segments. Analysis was restricted to V-J combinations with a frequency above 0.0001, which covered roughly 99% of repertoires. A TCS score was defined as the ratio of F50 (clonal expansion) to E x V (chaos), with BLOSUM62-based TCRdist applied between CDR3 peptides within each V-J. Welch's t-statistics and random forest reduced roughly 530 V-J features to about 12, which were used in a naive Bayes classifier (R e1071). TCRdb trimmed public reads at Q25 via fastp, called clones via MiXCR and kept in-frame beta chains. One record per CDR3 amino acid sequence lists the most common genes and DNA. The V and J calls and clone size come from TCRdb's table, not from the authors' own analysis. This sample has some 740,000 distinct CDR3 sequences in its table, and 14% of those were observed once. Together, the top ten hold 10% of the sample.

Stable Graves' hyperthyroidism was defined as no progression to ophthalmopathy during 18 months of follow-up. The hyperthyroidism patients were between 18 and 65 years old and newly diagnosed, with a disease duration of less than 2 months. Exclusion was applied to patients with uncontrolled infections, other autoimmune diseases, pregnancy or lactation. Clinical symptoms, serum thyroxine and TRAb, thyroid ultrasound, and orbital computed tomography formed the basis for the diagnoses. PBMCs were separated from roughly 9.6 ml of fresh peripheral blood using Ficoll-Paque density gradient centrifugation. Total RNA was extracted with Trizol reagent, and quality was checked on an Agilent 2100 Bioanalyzer. This clonotype was counted at least ten times. What this receptor recognizes is not known. No base-level quality is on record; no much larger clone is a single base apart. Points the paper makes about the study in general: No statistical method was used to set the sample size in advance, and investigators knew the group allocation. In validation, the model predicted progression to ophthalmopathy a median of around 6.5 months before onset, with about 67% sensitivity and 72.22% specificity. A 13 V-J signature model separated ophthalmopathy from stable hyperthyroidism, with nearly 90% sensitivity and about 81% specificity in cross-validation and 80%/75% in testing. Most expanded thyroid clonotypes (frequency above 0.001) were also detected in blood, suggesting blood repertoires may reflect thyroid immune responses.

The source of this sequence is a young woman with Graves' hyperthyroidism. Sequencing was done on a sample of blood. The rearrangement combines TRBV20-1 with TRBJ2-1; TRBD1 is perhaps the D gene, given 7 matching bases. The nucleotide sequence is TGCAGTTGGATGCAGGGGGGATCCTACAATGAGCAGTTCTTC. The encoded protein is CSWMQGGSYNEQFF.